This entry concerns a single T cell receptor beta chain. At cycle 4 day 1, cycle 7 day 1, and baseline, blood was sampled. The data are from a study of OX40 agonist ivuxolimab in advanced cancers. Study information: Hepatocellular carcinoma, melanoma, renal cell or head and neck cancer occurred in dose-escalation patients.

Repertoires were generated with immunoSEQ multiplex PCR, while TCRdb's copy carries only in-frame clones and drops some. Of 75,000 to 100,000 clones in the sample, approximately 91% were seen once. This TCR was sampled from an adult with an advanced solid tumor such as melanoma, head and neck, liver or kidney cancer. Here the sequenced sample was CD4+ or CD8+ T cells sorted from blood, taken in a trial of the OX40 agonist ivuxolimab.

In DNA form, the CDR3 reads TGTGCCAGCAGTTTAAACGGTAACTATGGCTACACCTTC. This translates into CASSLNGNYGYTF. The V and J genes are TRBV28 and TRBJ1-2, with D unclear. This CDR3 comprises 13 residues. Germline loops: CDR1 MDHEN, CDR2 SYDVKM. Trimming stripped 2 bases from V and 1 base from J, with 5 bases between.